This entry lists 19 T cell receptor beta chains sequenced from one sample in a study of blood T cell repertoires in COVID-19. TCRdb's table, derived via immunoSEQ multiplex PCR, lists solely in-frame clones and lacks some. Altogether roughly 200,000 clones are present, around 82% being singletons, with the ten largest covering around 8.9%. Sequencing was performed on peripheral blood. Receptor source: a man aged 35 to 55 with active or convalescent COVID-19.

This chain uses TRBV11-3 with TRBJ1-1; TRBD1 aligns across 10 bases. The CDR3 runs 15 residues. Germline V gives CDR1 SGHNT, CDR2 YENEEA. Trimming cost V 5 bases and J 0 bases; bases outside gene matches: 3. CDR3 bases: TGTGCCAGCAGCGCCGGGACAGGGGTGAACACTGAAGCTTTCTTT. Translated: CASSAGTGVNTEAFF.

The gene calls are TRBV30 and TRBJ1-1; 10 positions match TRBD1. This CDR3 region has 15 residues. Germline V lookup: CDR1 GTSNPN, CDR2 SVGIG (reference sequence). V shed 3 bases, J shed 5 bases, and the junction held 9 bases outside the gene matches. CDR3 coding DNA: TGTGCCTGGAGCCCGCCCGACAGGGGGCAAACTGAAGCTTTCTTT. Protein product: CAWSPPDRGQTEAFF. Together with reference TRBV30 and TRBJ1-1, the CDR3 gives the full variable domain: SQTIHQWPATLVQPVGSPLSLECTVEGTSNPNLYWYRQAAGRGLQLLFYSVGIGQISSEVPQNLSASRPQDRQFILSSKKLLLSDSGFYLCAWSPPDRGQTEAFFGQGTRLTVV.

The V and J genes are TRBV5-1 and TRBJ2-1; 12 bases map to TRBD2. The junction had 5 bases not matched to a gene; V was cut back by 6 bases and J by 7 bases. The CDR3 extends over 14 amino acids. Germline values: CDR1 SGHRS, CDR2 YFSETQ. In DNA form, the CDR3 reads TGCGCCAGCACCACTAGCGGGGGGTGGAATGAGCAGTTCTTC. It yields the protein CASTTSGGWNEQFF.

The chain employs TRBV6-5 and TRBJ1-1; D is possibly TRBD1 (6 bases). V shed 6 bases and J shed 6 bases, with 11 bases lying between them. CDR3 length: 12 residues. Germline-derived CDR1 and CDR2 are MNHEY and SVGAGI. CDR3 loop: CASRDGTPEAFF. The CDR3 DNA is TGTGCCAGCAGGGACGGGACACCTGAAGCTTTCTTT.

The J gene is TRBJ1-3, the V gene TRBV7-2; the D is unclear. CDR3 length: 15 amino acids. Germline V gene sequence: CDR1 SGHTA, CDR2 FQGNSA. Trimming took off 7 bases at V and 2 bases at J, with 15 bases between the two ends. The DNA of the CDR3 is TGTGCCAGCACCCAACCCCGCCACACTGGAAACACCATATATTTT. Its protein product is CASTQPRHTGNTIYF.

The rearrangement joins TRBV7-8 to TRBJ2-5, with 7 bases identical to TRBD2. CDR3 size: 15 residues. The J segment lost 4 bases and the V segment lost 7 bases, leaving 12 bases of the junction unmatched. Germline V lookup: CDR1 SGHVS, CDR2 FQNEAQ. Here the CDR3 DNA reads TGTGCCAGCACCCCCCGTGGCGGGAGTACAGAGACCCAGTACTTC. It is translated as CASTPRGGSTETQYF.

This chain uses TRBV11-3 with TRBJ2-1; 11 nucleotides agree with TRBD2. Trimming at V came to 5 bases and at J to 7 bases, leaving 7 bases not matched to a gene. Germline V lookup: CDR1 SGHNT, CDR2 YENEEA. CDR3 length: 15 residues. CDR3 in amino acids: CASSQGLAGRNEQFF. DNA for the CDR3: TGTGCCAGCAGCCAAGGACTAGCGGGTCGAAATGAGCAGTTCTTC.

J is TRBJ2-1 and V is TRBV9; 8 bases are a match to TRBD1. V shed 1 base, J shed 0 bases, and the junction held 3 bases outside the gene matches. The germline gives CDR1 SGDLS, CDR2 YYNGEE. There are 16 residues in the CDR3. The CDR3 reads CASSVRGQGSYNEQFF. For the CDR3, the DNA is TGTGCCAGCAGCGTAAGAGGACAGGGCTCCTACAATGAGCAGTTCTTC. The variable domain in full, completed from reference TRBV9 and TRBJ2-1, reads DSGVTQTPKHLITATGQRVTLRCSPRSGDLSVYWYQQSLDQGLQFLIQYYNGEERAKGNILERFSAQQFPDLHSELNLSSLELGDSALYFCASSVRGQGSYNEQFFGPGTRLTVL.

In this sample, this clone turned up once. The DNA of the CDR3 is TGTGCCAGCTCACCCGTTTCAGAGACCCAGTACTTC. It specifies CASSPVSETQYF. The chain links TRBV18 to TRBJ2-5; D remains unclear. V lost 3 bases and J 4 bases, leaving 6 bases between the germline ends. Per the germline V gene, CDR1 is KGHSH and CDR2 is LQKENI. The CDR3 extends over 12 amino acids.

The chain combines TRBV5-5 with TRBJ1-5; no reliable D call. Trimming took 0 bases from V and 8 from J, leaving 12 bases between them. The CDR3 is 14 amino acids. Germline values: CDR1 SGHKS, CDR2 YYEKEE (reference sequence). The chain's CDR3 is CASSLEFGREPQHF. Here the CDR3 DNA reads TGTGCCAGCAGCTTGGAATTCGGGCGGGAGCCCCAGCATTTT.

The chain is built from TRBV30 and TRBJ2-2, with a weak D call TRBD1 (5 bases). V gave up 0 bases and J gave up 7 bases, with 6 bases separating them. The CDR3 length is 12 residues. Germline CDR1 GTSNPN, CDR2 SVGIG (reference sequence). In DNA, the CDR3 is TGTGCCTGGAGTGTACAGGACGGGGAGCTGTTTTTT. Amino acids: CAWSVQDGELFF.

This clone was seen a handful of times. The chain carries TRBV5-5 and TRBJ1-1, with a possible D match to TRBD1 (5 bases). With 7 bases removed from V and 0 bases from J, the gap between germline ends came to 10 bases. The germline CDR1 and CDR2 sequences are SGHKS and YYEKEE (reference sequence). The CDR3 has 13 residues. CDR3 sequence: CASRGNMNTEAFF. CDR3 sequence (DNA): TGTGCCAGCCGGGGGAACATGAACACTGAAGCTTTCTTT.

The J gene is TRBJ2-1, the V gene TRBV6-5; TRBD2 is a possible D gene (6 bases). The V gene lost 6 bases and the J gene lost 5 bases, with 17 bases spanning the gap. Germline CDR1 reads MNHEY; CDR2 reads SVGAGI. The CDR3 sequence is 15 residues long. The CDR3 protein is CASSPIQGGDNEQFF. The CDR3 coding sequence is TGTGCCAGCAGCCCGATTCAGGGAGGAGACAATGAGCAGTTCTTC.

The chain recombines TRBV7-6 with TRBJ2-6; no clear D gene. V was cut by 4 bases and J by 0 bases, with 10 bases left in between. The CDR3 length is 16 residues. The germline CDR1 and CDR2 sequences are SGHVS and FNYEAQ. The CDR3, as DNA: TGTGCCAGCAGCTCACAGCCCAGCTCTGGGGCCAACGTCCTGACTTTC. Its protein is CASSSQPSSGANVLTF.

CDR3 region: CASSSVGGQKNIQYF. The CDR3 DNA sequence: TGTGCCAGCAGCTCCGTAGGGGGCCAAAAAAACATTCAGTACTTC. The chain combines TRBV5-4 with TRBJ2-4; 7 bases map to TRBD1. Germline trimming cut 3 bases from V and 4 bases from J; bases unmatched to any gene: 7. Germline V gene lookup returns CDR1 SGHNT and CDR2 YYREEE (reference sequence). The length of the CDR3 is 15 residues.

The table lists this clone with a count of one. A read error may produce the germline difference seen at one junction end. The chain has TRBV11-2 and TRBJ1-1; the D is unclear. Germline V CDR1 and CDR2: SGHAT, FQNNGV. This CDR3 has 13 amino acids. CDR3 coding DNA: TGTGCCAGCAACTTAGATAGGAACACTGAAGCTTTCTTT. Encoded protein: CASNLDRNTEAFF.

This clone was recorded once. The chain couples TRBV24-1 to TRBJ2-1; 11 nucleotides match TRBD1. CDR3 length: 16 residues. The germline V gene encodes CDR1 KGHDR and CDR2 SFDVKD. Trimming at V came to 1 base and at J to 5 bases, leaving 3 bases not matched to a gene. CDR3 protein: CATSDLGQGANNEQFF. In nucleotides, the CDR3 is TGTGCCACCAGTGATTTAGGACAGGGGGCCAACAATGAGCAGTTCTTC.

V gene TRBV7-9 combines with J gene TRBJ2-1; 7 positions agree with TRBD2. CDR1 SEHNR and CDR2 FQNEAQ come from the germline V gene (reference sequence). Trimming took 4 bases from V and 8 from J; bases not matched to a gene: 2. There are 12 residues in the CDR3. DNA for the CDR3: TGTGCCAGCAGCTCACGGGAGGATGAGCAGTTCTTC. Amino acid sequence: CASSSREDEQFF.

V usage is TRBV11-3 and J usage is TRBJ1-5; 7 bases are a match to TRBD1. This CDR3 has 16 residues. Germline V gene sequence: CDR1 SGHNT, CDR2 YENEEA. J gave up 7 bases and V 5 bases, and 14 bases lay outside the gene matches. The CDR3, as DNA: TGTGCCAGCAGCCGATACGACAGGGCCCCCTCGCAGCCCCAGCATTTT. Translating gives CASSRYDRAPSQPQHF.